The present T cell receptor (beta chain) was sequenced within a study of blood T cell repertoires in COVID-19. Study-wide context: COVID-19 samples, acute and convalescent, were from the United States, Italy and Spain.

In the original analysis: Nucleated cell number was recorded as an estimate derived from reference gene primer amplification. Generated by immunoSEQ multiplex PCR, the TCRdb table keeps only in-frame clones and is missing some. V and J calls and clone size follow that table, whereas D and trimming were derived from the DNA. The sample includes 200,000 to 300,000 clones, around 89% of them seen just once. J was trimmed by 4 bases and V by 4 bases; bases with no gene match: 6. The CDR3 is 16 residues long. From germline, CDR1 is SGHDN and CDR2 FVKESK. The chain is built from TRBV14 and TRBJ2-1; 11 bases agree with TRBD2. The clonotype was recovered from a man aged 40-50 years who had recovered from COVID-19. Sequenced input: PBMCs or T cells enriched from blood (not recorded which). The CDR3 sequence: CASSPTSGSPYNEQFF. Written as DNA, the CDR3 is TGTGCCAGCAGCCCTACTAGCGGGAGTCCGTACAATGAGCAGTTCTTC.